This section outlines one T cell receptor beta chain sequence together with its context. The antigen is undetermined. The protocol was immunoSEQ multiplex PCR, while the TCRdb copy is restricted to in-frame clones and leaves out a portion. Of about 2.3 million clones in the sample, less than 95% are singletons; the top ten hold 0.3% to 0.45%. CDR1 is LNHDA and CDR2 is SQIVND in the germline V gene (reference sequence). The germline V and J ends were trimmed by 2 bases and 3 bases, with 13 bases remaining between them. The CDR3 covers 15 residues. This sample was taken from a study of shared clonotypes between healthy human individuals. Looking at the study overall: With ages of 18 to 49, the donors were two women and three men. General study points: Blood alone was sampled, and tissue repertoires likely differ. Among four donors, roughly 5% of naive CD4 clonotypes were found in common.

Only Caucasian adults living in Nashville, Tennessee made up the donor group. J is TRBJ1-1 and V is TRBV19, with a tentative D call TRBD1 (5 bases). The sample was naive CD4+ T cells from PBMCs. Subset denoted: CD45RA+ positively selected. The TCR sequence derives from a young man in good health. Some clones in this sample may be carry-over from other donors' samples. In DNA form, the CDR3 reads TGTGCCAGTAGTATAATGGGGGTTCGGCACACTGAAGCTTTCTTT. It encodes CASSIMGVRHTEAFF.